This T cell receptor (beta chain) was profiled in a study of T-cell reconstitution after alpha-beta-depleted transplantation in children. In this sample, this clonotype turned up many times. For TCRbeta, the library was prepared with unique molecular identifiers. TCRdb passed the PCR reads through MiXCR, listing each CDR3 protein once. Of roughly 300,000 distinct CDR3 sequences listed, around 10% were seen once; the top ten hold roughly 2.5%. The germline V gene has CDR1 SGDLS and CDR2 YYNGEE. J lost 1 base, V lost 2 bases, and 2 bases had no gene match. The CDR3 has 14 residues. The material was PBMCs from the stem cell graft donor, obtained from the stem cell graft. The V call is TRBV9, the J call TRBJ2-5; TRBD1 agrees at 7 bases. This receptor was taken from a human donor who donated a stem cell graft to a child with acute lymphoblastic leukemia. The CDR3 reads CASSVSGGQETQYF. The CDR3 nucleotides read TGTGCCAGCAGCGTTTCAGGGGGCCAAGAGACCCAGTACTTC.